This TCR beta chain was obtained from a study of T cell responses to AZD1222 COVID-19 vaccine. With regard to this clone: Antigen unknown.

Study-level points and caveats: Spike-specific TCR breadth and depth went up after people got two AZD1222 doses. It was only after the peak T cell response that any repertoires were sampled.

Germline loops: CDR1 SGHAT, CDR2 FQNNGV. V lost 2 bases, J lost 0 bases, and 7 bases stayed unmatched. The length of the CDR3 is 17 residues. The repertoire was sequenced with immunoSEQ multiplex PCR; TCRdb's copy has only in-frame clones and lacks some. The table shows roughly 150,000 clones, with roughly 87% occurring only once. This clonotype was obtained from an adult who received the AZD1222 COVID-19 vaccine. The V call is TRBV11-2, the J call TRBJ2-3, with 8 nucleotides matching TRBD1. Sequenced here: peripheral blood, sampled 28 days after the second AZD1222 dose. The CDR3 sequence is CASSLRGQGDSTDTQYF. CDR3 DNA sequence: TGTGCCAGCAGCTTACGAGGACAGGGAGATAGCACAGATACGCAGTATTTT.